This is a list of T cell receptor beta chains from one sample in a study of blood T cell repertoires in COVID-19. TCRdb's table, derived via immunoSEQ multiplex PCR, lists solely in-frame clones and lacks some. The data hold 220,000 or so clones, with approximately 90% observed a single time. Sample: peripheral blood. These receptor sequences come from a man aged 60-69 years with COVID-19, enrolled during active disease. CDR3s include the opening cysteine and the closing phenylalanine or tryptophan. The D gene is left open where the match is weak. The size of a clone is reported for some rows only, either as once, few or many, or as a class for expanded clones.

d_call j_call v_call clone_size cdr3_nt cdr3_aa
NA TRBJ2-2 TRBV7-8 few TGTGCCAGCAGCCAGGGGCTACCGGGCACCGGGGAGCTGTTTTTT CASSQGLPGTGELFF
NA TRBJ1-5 TRBV7-2 NA TGTGCCAGCAGCTTAGGCGGGGCCAATCAGCCCCAGCATTTT CASSLGGANQPQHF
NA TRBJ1-2 TRBV28 NA TGTGCCAGCAGTTCGAACTATGGCTACACCTTC CASSSNYGYTF
NA TRBJ2-7 TRBV18 few TGTGCCAGCTCACCAGAGTTGGGCACCTACGAGCAGTACTTC CASSPELGTYEQYF
TRBD1 TRBJ1-6 TRBV6-5 NA TGTGCCAGCACCCAAGGGGGCAGGGGGCTTACACCCCTCCACTTT CASTQGGRGLTPLHF
TRBD1 TRBJ1-2 TRBV28 NA TGTGCCAGCAGTCCCCGAGCCGGGACAGGGCCCTACACCTTC CASSPRAGTGPYTF
NA TRBJ2-1 TRBV21-1 NA TGTGCCAGCAGCGCTGTGACCCGGGACAGGGTACTCGATGAGCAGTTCTTC CASSAVTRDRVLDEQFF
NA TRBJ1-6 TRBV28 NA TGTGCCAGCAGTTCACCAGTCACTAATTCACCCCTCCACTTT CASSSPVTNSPLHF
NA TRBJ2-1 TRBV5-6 few TGTGCCAGCAGCTTGCAACGGCGGCGGGAGCAGTTCTTC CASSLQRRREQFF
TRBD1 TRBJ1-1 TRBV4-1 NA TGCGCCAGCAGCCGGGACAGGGCCCGGAACACTGAAGCTTTCTTT CASSRDRARNTEAFF
TRBD1 TRBJ2-7 TRBV25-1 NA TGTGCCAGCAGTGTCGGCCCTAGGACAGGGTTCAACGAGCAGTACTTC CASSVGPRTGFNEQYF
TRBD2 TRBJ2-1 TRBV6-6 NA TGTGCCAGCAGTTCCGGGACTAGCATGGCCAATGAGCAGTTCTTC CASSSGTSMANEQFF